The entry that follows covers one T cell receptor beta chain sequence. The antigen this receptor binds is unknown. Within one base of it there is no much larger clone, and no base qualities were kept. The method was the immunoSEQ multiplex PCR assay. For the multiplex PCR, a mixture combining 60 forward primers for TCR Vbeta segments and 13 reverse primers for TCR Jbeta segments was used. The CDR3 region of rearranged TCR beta genes was amplified from genomic DNA with a multiplex PCR assay. The Illumina HiSeq System was used to sequence the amplified TCR beta libraries as 87-base-pair reads. The study's processing was this. In a later analysis, some 80 million unique TCR beta chains were counted across the 666 repertoires, and around 10 million of these chains were shared by at least two donors. Raw reads were error-corrected and collapsed into unique sequences by a nearest-neighbor algorithm in which closely related sequences were merged to remove PCR and sequencing errors. CDR3 sequences were aligned to IMGT reference sequences to assign V, D and J gene segments. Each retained sequence needed at least a six-nucleotide match to both a V gene segment and a J gene segment. A rearrangement was called productive if the CDR3 had no stop codons and remained in frame with V and J, and every other rearrangement was called non-productive. Following IMGT convention, CDR3 was defined as the stretch from the second conserved V-encoded cysteine to the conserved J-encoded phenylalanine. The earlier analysis of some 540 of the donors excluded any sequence lacking an unambiguous match to a single V gene segment. In an earlier analysis of approximately 560 of the donors, a V segment was called functional when productive rearrangements were above 56.7%, and segregating when the standard deviation between donors exceeded 5%. To diagnose cytomegalovirus status from the catalog of TCR beta chain sequences, a statistical classification framework was built. In a later analysis, TCR nucleotide sequences were compared against IMGT/GENE-DB human TR gene sequences so that V and J genes could be assigned. A later analysis assigned CDR3 sequences and most-parsimonious VDJ recombination scenarios with the TCRdist pipeline. In a later analysis, every TCR beta chain was defined by the combination of its CDR3 amino acid sequence and its V-gene family, and reads without a unique V-gene family were dropped. To address suspected cross-contamination and a sequencing artifact, a later analysis removed under 600 highly shared, low-generation-probability nucleotide sequences. In a later analysis, a clonal expansion index for each public chain was calculated from normalized within-repertoire ranks of inferred template counts. In a later analysis, generation probabilities were computed with a VDJ recombination model fitted to out-of-frame rearrangements, and the resulting probabilities were checked against IGoR. A later analysis scored TCR-TCR, TCR-HLA and TCR-CMV co-occurrence with hypergeometric tests, applying a repertoire-size bias correction to TCR pairs. A later analysis estimated false discovery rates by permuting HLA or CMV assignments 20 times. In a later analysis, co-occurring TCRs were grouped using DBSCAN, with TCRdist sequence similarity added in when clustering inside HLA-allele-positive subsets. Repertoires with fewer than 30,000 or more than 120,000 public chains were left out of co-occurrence clustering, as were four to six repertoires with anomalous nucleotide sharing. This immuneACCESS table, as held by TCRdb, lists in-frame sequences with V and J called but not all clones. Of the missing ones, under half trace to an unresolved V gene in checked studies; the others have no known cause. That table furnishes V, J and clone size, whereas the DNA furnished D and trimming. Here the sample has some 85,000 clones; around 78% occur a single time. In total, the top ten clones hold almost 6% of the sample.

The sample belongs to a study of cytomegalovirus exposure and HLA in healthy donors (TCRdb year 2017). Describing the broader study: An earlier analysis of several hundred of the donors reported 276 Gb of sequence data and around 100 million unique TCR beta sequences obtained from around 180 million T cells. About 280 gigabases of sequencing data and 80 million or so unique TCR sequences were included in an early release covering under 650 HLA-typed donors. Of the roughly 410 genotyped donors, 80% to 90% were placed in the genetic ancestry cluster associated with self-reported Caucasian donors. The study aimed to test whether signatures of past pathogen exposure could be identified by cataloging public T cell receptors. Using immunosequencing, the study profiled T cell repertoires from about 650 subjects and related those repertoires to cytomegalovirus serostatus. Along with the approximately 620-subject first cohort, a separate validation cohort of some 130 different subjects was used. To predict cytomegalovirus infection status, the study combined high-throughput TCR immunosequencing, statistical association of individual TCRs with disease status, and machine learning. A later analysis re-examined previously published TCR beta repertoires from 610 or so donors and added high-resolution HLA genotyping to investigate patterns of TCR occurrence. Rather than drawing on any new phenotypic data, the later analysis identified candidate immune exposures from TCR beta sequences and the way those sequences occurred across donors. To decide whether each TCR beta V gene segment behaved as functional or pseudogenic, an earlier analysis of approximately 600 of the donors relied on high-throughput TCR beta sequencing. Donor age, sex, ethnicity and CMV serostatus were collected together with the repertoire data. Genome-wide SNP genotypes for about 65% of the roughly 670 donors were used in a later genetic analysis, which treated that subset as a discovery cohort. Every discovery cohort repertoire had been produced on one sequencing platform. HLA typing included class I and class II loci at four-digit resolution. The number of donors typed differed by locus, with about 620-630 for A, B, C, DRB1 and DQB1, around 520 for DQA1, 600 to 610 for DPA1, and some 440 for DPB1. Because of strong linkage in the cohort, 4 to 6 DR-DQ haplotypes were treated as single units for association and clustering. Among roughly 400 genotyped donors of the cohort, an average of about 220,000 unique TCR beta nucleotide sequences was sequenced per donor, of which about 18% were non-productive.

Per the germline V gene (reference sequence), DFQATT is the CDR1 and SNEGSKA is the CDR2. The CDR3 covers 11 residues, taking in both the cysteine and the phenylalanine. This entry keeps only the CDR3 DNA: 33 bases, framed from base 1. V and J are truncated by 1 base and 7 bases respectively, leaving an intervening sequence of 5 bases. Points the paper makes about the study in general: When HLA alleles, especially DR and DQ, strongly co-occurred, TCR associations were difficult to assign to individual alleles. The earlier analysis of approximately 590 of the donors excluded about 16 rarely observed V segments, including chromosome 9 orphons, because counts were too low. According to a later genetic analysis, donors in an Asian-associated ancestry cluster had fewer N-insertions in productive TCRs than the approximately 700-donor mean. According to a later analysis, TCR association rates differed among HLA loci, with DRB1 alleles showing the most associated TCRs and HLA-C alleles showing the fewest. A cluster of highly shared sequence variants was judged likely to represent a technical artifact of the sequencing pipeline. A further reported finding was that TCR beta sequences accurately predicted the HLA-A and HLA-B alleles for most subjects in the first cohort. In the study, some 160 TCR beta chains were listed as associated with cytomegalovirus. Most TCR sequences were observed very rarely across donors, whereas some public TCRs were present in many individuals. According to a later analysis, parvovirus B19, influenza, CMV and Epstein-Barr virus appeared linked to several top co-occurrence clusters. Broadly in line with IMGT annotations, most TCR beta V segments showed up in productive rearrangements about 87% or about 30% of the time in an earlier analysis of approximately 600 of the donors. Because the 87-base-pair reads could not distinguish some IMGT-functional V segments, including TRBV6-2 and TRBV6-3, those segments were excluded. The classifier was reported to diagnose cytomegalovirus status with high specificity and sensitivity in both the original cohort and the validation cohort. Roughly uniform sequencing depth across donors was assumed in presence/absence analyses, although this assumption may not hold. A later genetic analysis associated a missense DCLRE1C variant with V-gene and J-gene trimming of TCR beta chains, and an independent cohort replicated the association. For the cohort, immune exposure information was limited to CMV serostatus. Linkage disequilibrium might explain the correlated functional status among segregating V segments, but an unknown experimental factor could not be ruled out. In vitro tests confirmed that a few of the cytomegalovirus-associated TCR beta chains recognize cytomegalovirus antigens. At a false discovery rate of 0.05, a later analysis linked 15,000 to 20,000 TCR beta sequences to specific HLA alleles. In a later analysis, most CMV-associated TCR beta chains were found to appear HLA-restricted, with HLA associations seemingly driven largely by CMV exposure. It was suggested by the authors that the approach could potentially be generalized to other disease states and immunological phenotypes. The cohort was sequenced for TCR beta chains only, and without alpha or paired-chain data the features that could be detected were limited. A later analysis found that HLA-associated TCR beta chains were more clonally expanded and had lower generation probabilities than equally common non-associated chains. HLA typing was unavailable for some donors at each locus, so association tests used only the typed subset.

The cohort was made up of hundreds of healthy bone marrow donors. At the time of sampling, all cohort members were nominally healthy, though unrecorded immune exposures were likely present. The donor was CMV seropositive and belonged to the group of a few hundred seropositive cohort members. Every donor gave a peripheral blood sample, and the peripheral blood mononuclear cells from that sample were used for TCR beta sequencing. The Qiagen DNeasy Blood Extraction Kit was used to extract genomic DNA from the blood cell samples. The receptor was isolated from a man between 18 and 29 years old in good health and CMV-seropositive. Sequencing used PBMCs. The sequence is built from TRBV20-1 and TRBJ2-1, with no reliable assignment of the D segment. The encoded CDR3 is CSARALNEQFF. The sequenced DNA: TGCAGTGCTAGAGCATTGAATGAGCAGTTCTTC.